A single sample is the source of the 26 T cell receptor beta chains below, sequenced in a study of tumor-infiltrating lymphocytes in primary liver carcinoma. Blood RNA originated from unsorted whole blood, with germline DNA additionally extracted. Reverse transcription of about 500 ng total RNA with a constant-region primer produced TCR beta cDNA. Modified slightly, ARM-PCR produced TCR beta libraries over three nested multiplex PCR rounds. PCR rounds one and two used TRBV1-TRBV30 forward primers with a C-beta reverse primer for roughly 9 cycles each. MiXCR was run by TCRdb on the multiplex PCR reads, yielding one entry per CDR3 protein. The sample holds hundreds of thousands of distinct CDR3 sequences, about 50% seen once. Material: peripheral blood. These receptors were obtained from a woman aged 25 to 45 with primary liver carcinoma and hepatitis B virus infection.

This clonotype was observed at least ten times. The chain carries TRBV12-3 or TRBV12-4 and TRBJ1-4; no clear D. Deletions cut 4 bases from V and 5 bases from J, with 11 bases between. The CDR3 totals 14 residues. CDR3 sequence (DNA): TGTGCCAGCAGTTCGGCCCGGATGAATGAAAAACTGTTTTTT. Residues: CASSSARMNEKLFF.

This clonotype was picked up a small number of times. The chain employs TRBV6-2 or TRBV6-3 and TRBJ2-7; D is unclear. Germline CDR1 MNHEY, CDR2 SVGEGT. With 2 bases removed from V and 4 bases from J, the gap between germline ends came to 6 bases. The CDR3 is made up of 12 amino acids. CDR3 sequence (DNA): TGTGCCAGCAGTTACCCTACTTACGAGCAGTACTTC. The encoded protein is CASSYPTYEQYF.

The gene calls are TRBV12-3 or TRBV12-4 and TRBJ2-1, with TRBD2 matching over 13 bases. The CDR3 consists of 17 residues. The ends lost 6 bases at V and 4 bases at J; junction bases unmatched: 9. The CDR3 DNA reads TGTGCCAGCAGCCACATACTGGGACTAGCGGGGTACAATGAGCAGTTCTTC. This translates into CASSHILGLAGYNEQFF.

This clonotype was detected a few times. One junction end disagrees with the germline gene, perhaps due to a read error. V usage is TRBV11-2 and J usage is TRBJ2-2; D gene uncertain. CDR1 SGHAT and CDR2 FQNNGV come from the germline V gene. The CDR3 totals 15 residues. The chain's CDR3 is CASSLEVVNTGELFF. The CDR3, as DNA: TGTGCCAGCAGCCTAGAGGTAGTAAACACCGGGGAGCTGTTTTTT. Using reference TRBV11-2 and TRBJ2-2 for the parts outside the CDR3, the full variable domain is EAGVAQSPRYKIIEKRQSVAFWCNPISGHATLYWYQQILGQGPKLLIQFQNNGVVDDSQLPKDRFSAERLKGVDSTLKIQPAKLEDSAVYLCASSLEVVNTGELFFGEGSRLTVL.

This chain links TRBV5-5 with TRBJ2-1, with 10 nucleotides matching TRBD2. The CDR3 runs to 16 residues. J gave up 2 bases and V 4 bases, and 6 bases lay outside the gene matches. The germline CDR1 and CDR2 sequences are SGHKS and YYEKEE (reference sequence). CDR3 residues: CASSPIAGGAYNEQFF. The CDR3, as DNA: TGTGCCAGCAGCCCGATAGCGGGAGGCGCCTACAATGAGCAGTTCTTC.

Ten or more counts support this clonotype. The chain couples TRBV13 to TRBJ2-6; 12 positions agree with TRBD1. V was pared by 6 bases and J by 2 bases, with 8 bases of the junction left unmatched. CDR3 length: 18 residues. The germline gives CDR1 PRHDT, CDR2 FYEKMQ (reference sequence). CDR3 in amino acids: CASRTRDRGLTGANVLTF. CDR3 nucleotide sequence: TGTGCCAGCAGAACCCGGGACAGGGGGCTTACTGGGGCCAACGTCCTGACTTTC.

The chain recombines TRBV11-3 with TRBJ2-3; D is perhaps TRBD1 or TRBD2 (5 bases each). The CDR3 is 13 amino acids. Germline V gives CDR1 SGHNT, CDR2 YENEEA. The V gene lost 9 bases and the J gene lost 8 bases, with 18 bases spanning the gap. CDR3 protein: CASEGPNTITQYF. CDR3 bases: TGTGCCAGTGAGGGGCCAAACACAATTACGCAGTATTTT.

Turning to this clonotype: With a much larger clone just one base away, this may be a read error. The CDR3 coding sequence is TGTGCCAGCAGCGCGGCTACCCTTAGCCATAAGCAGTTCTTC. This gives the protein CASSAATLSHKQFF. This chain joins TRBV7-9 and TRBJ2-1; D remains unclear. CDR1 and CDR2 (germline): SEHNR, FQNEAQ (reference sequence). This CDR3 is built from 14 residues. Between the trimmed V and J ends, which lost 5 bases and 11 bases, there was a span of 19 bases.

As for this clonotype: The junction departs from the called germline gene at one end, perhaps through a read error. In DNA, the CDR3 is TGTGCCAGCAGTTACTCCGGAACGGGAACCGGGAAGCTGTTTTTT. Translation: CASSYSGTGTGKLFF. The rearrangement uses TRBV6-2 or TRBV6-3 and TRBJ2-2, with D perhaps matching TRBD2 (5 bases). The CDR3 runs to 15 residues. The germline V gene encodes CDR1 MNHEY and CDR2 SVGEGT.

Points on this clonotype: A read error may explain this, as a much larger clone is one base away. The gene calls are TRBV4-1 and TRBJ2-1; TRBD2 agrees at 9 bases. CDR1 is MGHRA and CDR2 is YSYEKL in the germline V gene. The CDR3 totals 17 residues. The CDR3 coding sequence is TGCGCCAACAGCCAAGCATATAGCGGGAGCAGGTACAATGAGCAGTTCTTC. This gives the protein CANSQAYSGSRYNEQFF.

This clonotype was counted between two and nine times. The CDR3 is CASSLGSTSPDQPQHF. Written as DNA, the CDR3 is TGTGCCAGCAGCTTGGGTTCTACGTCCCCCGATCAGCCCCAGCATTTT. The chain recombines TRBV5-5 with TRBJ1-5; D is unclear. Trimming took 0 bases from V and 5 from J, leaving 15 bases between them. CDR3 length: 16 residues. Germline CDR1 SGHKS, CDR2 YYEKEE (reference sequence).

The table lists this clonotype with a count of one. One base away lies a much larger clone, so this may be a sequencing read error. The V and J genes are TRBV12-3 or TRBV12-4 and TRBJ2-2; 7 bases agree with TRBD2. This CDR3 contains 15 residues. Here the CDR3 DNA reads TGTGACAGCAGTTTCCGAGGACTAGGGGCCGGGGAGCTGTTTTTT. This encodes CDSSFRGLGAGELFF.

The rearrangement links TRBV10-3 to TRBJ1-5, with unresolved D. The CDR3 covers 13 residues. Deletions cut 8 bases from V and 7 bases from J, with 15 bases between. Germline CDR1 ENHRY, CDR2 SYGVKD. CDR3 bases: TGTGCCATCGGCCCCGCACCCGTGCAGCCCCAGCATTTT. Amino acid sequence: CAIGPAPVQPQHF.

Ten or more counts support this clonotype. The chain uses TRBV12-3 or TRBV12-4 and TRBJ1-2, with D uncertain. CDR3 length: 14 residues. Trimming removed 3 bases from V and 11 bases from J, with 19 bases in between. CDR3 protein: CASSFMAEGLRYTF. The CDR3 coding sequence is TGTGCCAGCAGTTTTATGGCCGAGGGTCTAAGATACACCTTC.

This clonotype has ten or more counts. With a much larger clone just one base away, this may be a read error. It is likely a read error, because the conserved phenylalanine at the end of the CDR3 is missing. CDR3 DNA: TGTGCCAGCGGGGGTCTTCAAGAGACCCAGTACTCC. Its translation: CASGGLQETQYS. This rearrangement joins TRBV11-3 to TRBJ2-5; tentatively, D is TRBD1 or TRBD2 (5 bases each). Germline V lookup: CDR1 SGHNT, CDR2 YENEEA. Trimming took 8 bases from V and 2 from J, leaving 9 bases between them. CDR3 length: 12 amino acids.

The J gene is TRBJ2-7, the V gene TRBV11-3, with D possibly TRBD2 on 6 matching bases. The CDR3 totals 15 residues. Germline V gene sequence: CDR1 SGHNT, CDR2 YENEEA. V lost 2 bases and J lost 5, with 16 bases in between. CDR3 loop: CASSLRGIAVHEQYF. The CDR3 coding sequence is TGTGCCAGCAGCTTACGGGGGATAGCGGTCCACGAGCAGTACTTC.

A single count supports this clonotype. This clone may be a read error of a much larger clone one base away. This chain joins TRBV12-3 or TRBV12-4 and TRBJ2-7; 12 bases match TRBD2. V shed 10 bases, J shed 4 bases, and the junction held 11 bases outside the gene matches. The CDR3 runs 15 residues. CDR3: CANSPRLAGAYEQYF. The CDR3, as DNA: TGTGCCAACAGCCCAAGACTAGCGGGAGCTTACGAGCAGTACTTC.

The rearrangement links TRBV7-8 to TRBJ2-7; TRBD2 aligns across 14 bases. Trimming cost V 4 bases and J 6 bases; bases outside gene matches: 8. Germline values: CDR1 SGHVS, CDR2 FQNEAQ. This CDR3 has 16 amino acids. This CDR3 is CASSSTGLAGAGEQYF. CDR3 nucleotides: TGTGCCAGCAGCTCAACGGGACTAGCGGGAGCGGGCGAGCAGTACTTC.

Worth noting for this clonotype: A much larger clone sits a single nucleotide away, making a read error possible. Here the CDR3 reads CASSFRREYTRELFF. DNA for the CDR3: TGTGCCAGCAGTTTCCGGCGGGAGTACACCCGGGAGCTGTTTTTT. The chain uses TRBV28 and TRBJ2-2; 7 nucleotides align to TRBD2. The CDR3 sequence is 15 residues long. The V gene's germline CDR1 is MDHEN and CDR2 SYDVKM.

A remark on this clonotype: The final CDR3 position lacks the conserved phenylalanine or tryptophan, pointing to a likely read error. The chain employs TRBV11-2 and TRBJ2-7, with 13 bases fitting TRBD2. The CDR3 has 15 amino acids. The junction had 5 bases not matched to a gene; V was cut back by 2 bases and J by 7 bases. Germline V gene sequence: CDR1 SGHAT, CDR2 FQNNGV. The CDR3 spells CASSLSGLAGAEQYL. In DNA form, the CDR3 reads TGTGCCAGCAGCTTATCTGGACTAGCGGGAGCTGAGCAGTACCTC.

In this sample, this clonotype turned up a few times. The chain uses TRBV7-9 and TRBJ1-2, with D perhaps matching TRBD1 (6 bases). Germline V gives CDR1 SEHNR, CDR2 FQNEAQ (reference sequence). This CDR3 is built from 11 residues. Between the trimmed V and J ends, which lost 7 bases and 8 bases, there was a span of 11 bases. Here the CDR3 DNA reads TGTGCCAGCATCAGGGGTGAGGGCTACACCTTC. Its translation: CASIRGEGYTF. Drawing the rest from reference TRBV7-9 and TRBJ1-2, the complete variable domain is DTGVSQNPRHKITKRGQNVTFRCDPISEHNRLYWYRQTLGQGPEFLTYFQNEAQLEKSRLLSDRFSAERPKGSFSTLEIQRTEQGDSAMYLCASIRGEGYTFGSGTRLTVV.

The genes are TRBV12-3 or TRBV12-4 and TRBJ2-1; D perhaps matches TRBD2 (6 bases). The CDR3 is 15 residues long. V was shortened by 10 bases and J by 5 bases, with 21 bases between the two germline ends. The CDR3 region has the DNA TGTGCCAACAATGCCGGGACTCCTAGTGACAATGAGCAGTTCTTC. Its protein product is CANNAGTPSDNEQFF.

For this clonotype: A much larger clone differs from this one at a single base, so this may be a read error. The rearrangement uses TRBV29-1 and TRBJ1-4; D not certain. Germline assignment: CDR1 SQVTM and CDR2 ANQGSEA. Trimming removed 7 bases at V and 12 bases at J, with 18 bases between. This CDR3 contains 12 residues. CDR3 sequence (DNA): TGCAGCGCCACGTTTACCGAAGCAGAACTGTTTTTT. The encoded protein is CSATFTEAELFF.

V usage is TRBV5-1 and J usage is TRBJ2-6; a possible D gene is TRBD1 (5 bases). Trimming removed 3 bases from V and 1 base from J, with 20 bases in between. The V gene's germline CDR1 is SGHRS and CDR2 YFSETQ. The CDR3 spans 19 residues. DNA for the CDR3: TGCGCCAGCAGCTCGTTGGGCACAGGCCCCTCTTCTGGGGCCAACGTCCTGACTTTC. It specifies CASSSLGTGPSSGANVLTF.

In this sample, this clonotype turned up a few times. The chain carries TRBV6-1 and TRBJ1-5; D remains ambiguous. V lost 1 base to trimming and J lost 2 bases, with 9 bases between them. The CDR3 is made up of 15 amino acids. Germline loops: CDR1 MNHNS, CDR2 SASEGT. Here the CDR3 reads CASSEGPGGNQPQHF. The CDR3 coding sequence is TGTGCCAGCAGTGAAGGGCCAGGTGGCAATCAGCCCCAGCATTTT.

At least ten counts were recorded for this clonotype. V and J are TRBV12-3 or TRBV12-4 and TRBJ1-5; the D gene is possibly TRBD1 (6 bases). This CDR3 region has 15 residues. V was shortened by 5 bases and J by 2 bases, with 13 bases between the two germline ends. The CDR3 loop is CASSVMGAGNQPQHF. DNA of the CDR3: TGTGCCAGCAGTGTGATGGGGGCGGGCAATCAGCCCCAGCATTTT.